The clone carrying this T cell receptor (beta chain) was observed at least ten times. The entry originates in a study of regulatory T cells in long-lasting Graves disease. V was clipped by 5 bases and J by 2 bases, with 9 bases between them. Germline V lookup: CDR1 DFQATT, CDR2 SNEGSKA (reference sequence). This CDR3 spans 12 amino acids. In building TCR beta libraries, iRepertoire HTBI primers were used together with Arm-PCR of CDR3 regions. TCRdb fed the multiplex PCR reads into MiXCR, producing one record per CDR3 protein. The sample shows 400,000 to 550,000 distinct CDR3 sequences, more than 13% of them seen only once. Time point given: newly diagnosed GD, antithyroid drugs for less than 3 months. Making the TCR library involved RNA that had been extracted from PBMCs. These data were also filed under a second study, of T cells in Graves' hyperthyroidism and ophthalmopathy.

The sample consisted of peripheral blood mononuclear cells (PBMCs), taken at new diagnosis, from a patient treated with antithyroid drugs. This TCR was recovered from a woman in her 30s with Graves disease. The chain couples TRBV20-1 to TRBJ1-2, with D maybe TRBD1 (6 bases). The CDR3 region is CSARQGNYGYTF. The CDR3 DNA follows: TGCAGTGCTCGTCAGGGGAACTATGGCTACACCTTC.